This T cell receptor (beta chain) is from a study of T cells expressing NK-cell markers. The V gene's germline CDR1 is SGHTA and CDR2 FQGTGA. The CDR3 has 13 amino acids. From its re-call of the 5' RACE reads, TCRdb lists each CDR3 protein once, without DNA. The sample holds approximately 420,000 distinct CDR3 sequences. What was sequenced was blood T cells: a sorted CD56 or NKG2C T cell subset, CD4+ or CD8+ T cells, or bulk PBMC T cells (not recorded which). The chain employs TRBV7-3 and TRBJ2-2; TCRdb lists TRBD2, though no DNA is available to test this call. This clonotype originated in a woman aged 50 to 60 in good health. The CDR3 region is CASSPVVTGELFF.